Presented here are 17 T cell receptor beta chains from one specimen sequenced in a study of beta chain features in type 1 diabetes. Every bit of the isolated RNA underwent reverse transcription, so sequencing read expressed TCRB transcripts. The protocol was immunoSEQ multiplex PCR, while the TCRdb copy is restricted to in-frame clones and leaves out a portion. The table records 850,000 to 900,000 clones, 17% of them present only once. Material: naive CD4+ T cells from blood. The receptors come from a woman between 18 and 29 years old in good health.

The V call is TRBV19, the J call TRBJ2-5, with a tentative D call TRBD1 (5 bases). Per germline, CDR1 LNHDA and CDR2 SQIVND (reference sequence). The V end lost 8 bases, the J end lost 4 bases, and 14 bases lay between the germline ends. The CDR3 length is 13 residues. CDR3 nucleotides: TGTGCCAGTGGAATGGGCAGGGCAGAGACCCAGTACTTC. It encodes CASGMGRAETQYF.

This clone occurred a few times. The rearrangement links TRBV7-2 to TRBJ2-7, with 11 nucleotides matching TRBD2. Germline CDR1 is SGHTA and CDR2 is FQGNSA. V shed 5 bases, J shed 4 bases, and the junction held 10 bases outside the gene matches. The CDR3 sequence is 16 residues long. CDR3 nucleotides: TGTGCCAGCAGCCCCCCCCGGGCTAGCGGGAGGTACGAGCAGTACTTC. This codes for CASSPPRASGRYEQYF.

The CDR3 sequence is CASSPQGAKGYTF. DNA for the CDR3: TGTGCCAGCTCACCACAGGGGGCTAAGGGCTACACCTTC. The chain recombines TRBV18 with TRBJ1-2; 7 bases are a match to TRBD1. The CDR3 contains 13 residues. CDR1 and CDR2 (germline): KGHSH, LQKENI. The J segment lost 8 bases and the V segment lost 1 base, leaving 4 bases of the junction unmatched.

This chain uses TRBV28 with TRBJ1-2; TRBD1 matches at 9 bases. J gave up 9 bases and V 2 bases, and 10 bases lay outside the gene matches. CDR3 size: 15 residues. Germline CDR1 and CDR2: MDHEN and SYDVKM. Here the CDR3 DNA reads TGTGCCAGCAGTTTAATCGTACAGGGGGCGCGGAGCTACACCTTC. Translating it yields CASSLIVQGARSYTF.

The chain recombines TRBV9 with TRBJ2-5; 7 bases line up with TRBD2. Germline lookup yields CDR1 SGDLS and CDR2 YYNGEE. This CDR3 contains 16 residues. With 0 bases clipped from V and 5 bases from J, the junction kept 10 bases outside the gene matches. DNA of the CDR3: TGTGCCAGCAGCGTAGCCCCCAGCGGGATTTGGGAGACCCAGTACTTC. Encoded protein: CASSVAPSGIWETQYF. The full variable domain, with the rest looked up from reference TRBV9 and TRBJ2-5, is DSGVTQTPKHLITATGQRVTLRCSPRSGDLSVYWYQQSLDQGLQFLIQYYNGEERAKGNILERFSAQQFPDLHSELNLSSLELGDSALYFCASSVAPSGIWETQYFGPGTRLLVL.

V and J are TRBV29-1 and TRBJ2-4; D is unresolved. The ends were cut back, 0 bases at V and 15 bases at J, with 12 bases in the middle. This CDR3 is 11 amino acids long. Germline CDR1 and CDR2: SQVTM and ANQGSEA. As DNA, the CDR3 is TGCAGCGTTGAAGACGCAGCTTCTCGGTACTTC. Translation gives CSVEDAASRYF.

This clone occurred a few times. The chain employs TRBV7-9 and TRBJ1-4; D possibly corresponds to TRBD1 (5 bases). The V end lost 3 bases, the J end lost 8 bases, and 13 bases lay between the germline ends. The CDR3 runs 14 residues. From germline, CDR1 is SEHNR and CDR2 FQNEAQ (reference sequence). The CDR3 spells CASSFGGKGEKLFF. Here the CDR3 DNA reads TGTGCCAGCAGCTTTGGGGGAAAGGGGGAAAAACTGTTTTTT.

This clone showed up just a few times. The chain couples TRBV2 to TRBJ2-7; possibly TRBD2 for D (6 bases). Germline CDR1 reads SNHLY; CDR2 reads FYNNEI. V was shortened by 6 bases and J by 2 bases, with 20 bases between the two germline ends. This CDR3 is built from 16 residues. The CDR3 sequence is CASSEPLRGTPYEQYF. The CDR3, as DNA: TGTGCCAGCAGCGAACCCCTACGCGGGACCCCCTACGAGCAGTACTTC.

V gene TRBV10-1 combines with J gene TRBJ2-1, with 11 bases fitting TRBD1. V trimming: 6 bases; J trimming: 5 bases; junction bases outside the gene matches: 6. Germline V gives CDR1 WNHNN, CDR2 SYGVQD (reference sequence). The CDR3 has 15 residues. CDR3 sequence (DNA): TGCGCCAGCAGCCCGGACAGGGGGCTCCACAATGAGCAGTTCTTC. It specifies CASSPDRGLHNEQFF.

The rearrangement links TRBV7-8 to TRBJ2-1, with 8 bases matching TRBD1. The V gene's germline CDR1 is SGHVS and CDR2 FQNEAQ. The junction had 2 bases not matched to a gene; V was cut back by 2 bases and J by 2 bases. The CDR3 totals 15 residues. The CDR3 region is CASSLLGQAYNEQFF. In nucleotides, the CDR3 is TGTGCCAGCAGCTTACTGGGACAGGCCTACAATGAGCAGTTCTTC.

V is TRBV29-1 and J is TRBJ2-5, with D perhaps matching TRBD2 (5 bases). V was pared by 1 base and J by 13 bases, with 19 bases between. Germline CDR1 reads SQVTM; CDR2 reads ANQGSEA. The CDR3 is 13 amino acids. CDR3 DNA: TGCAGCGTTGAAGGAGTGAGTAGCGTGGTCCGGTACTTC. Translating gives CSVEGVSSVVRYF.

The CDR3 nucleotides read TGTGCCAGCAGCTTATCGGGCCAAAGAACCGGGGAGCTGTTTTTT. Translation: CASSLSGQRTGELFF. The chain recombines TRBV7-3 with TRBJ2-2; D unclear. The CDR3 sequence is 15 residues long. Trimming pared 2 bases from V and 5 bases from J, leaving 12 bases between. CDR1 is SGHTA, CDR2 FQGTGA, per germline.

The chain combines TRBV29-1 with TRBJ2-3, with TRBD2 matching 7 bases. Germline CDR1 is SQVTM and CDR2 is ANQGSEA. This CDR3 contains 14 residues. V dropped 6 bases and J dropped 2; count of bases not matched to a gene: 8. CDR3 residues: CSVRSGTSTDTQYF. The DNA of the CDR3 is TGCAGCGTCAGAAGCGGGACCTCCACAGATACGCAGTATTTT.

The genes are TRBV10-2 and TRBJ2-1, with 7 bases that match TRBD2. Losses at the gene ends were 5 bases for V and 2 bases for J; bases not matched to a gene: 6. The V gene's germline CDR1 is WSHSY and CDR2 SAAADI. The CDR3 is made up of 15 amino acids. The CDR3 sequence is CASSPGLVAYNEQFF. The CDR3 nucleotides are TGCGCCAGCAGTCCAGGACTAGTTGCCTACAATGAGCAGTTCTTC.

The V and J genes are TRBV7-8 and TRBJ2-5; D uncertain. CDR3 length equals 13 residues. Trimming left V 0 bases short and J 3 bases short, with 5 bases between. Germline V CDR1 and CDR2: SGHVS, FQNEAQ. The CDR3 here is CASSLANEETQYF. The CDR3 DNA follows: TGTGCCAGCAGCTTAGCTAACGAAGAGACCCAGTACTTC.

This chain connects TRBV6-5 to TRBJ1-1; 7 bases align to TRBD1. The junction had 9 bases not matched to a gene; V was cut back by 0 bases and J by 5 bases. CDR3 length equals 16 residues. Germline values: CDR1 MNHEY, CDR2 SVGAGI. The CDR3 is CASSYSTYPGGTEAFF. CDR3 nucleotide sequence: TGTGCCAGCAGTTACTCGACGTACCCAGGGGGGACTGAAGCTTTCTTT.

The V call is TRBV6-5, the J call TRBJ2-7; 9 nucleotides match TRBD1. V gave up 1 base and J gave up 6 bases; unmatched junction bases: 10. The CDR3 has 16 residues. Germline V gene data show CDR1 as MNHEY and CDR2 as SVGAGI. Here the CDR3 DNA reads TGTGCCAGCAGTTACTACCCGGTGACAGGGGGAGGCGAGCAGTACTTC. This gives the protein CASSYYPVTGGGEQYF.